The text below deals with one T cell receptor beta chain. This clone came up a few times. The antigen it binds to is not known. No much larger clone exists at a distance of one base, and base qualities are not known. Including cysteine and phenylalanine, the CDR3 has 18 amino acids. Kept here is only the CDR3 DNA, which spans 54 bases and is read in frame from base 1. CDR1 LNHNV and CDR2 YYDKDF are derived from the germline V gene (reference sequence). Trimming costs V 4 bases and J 2 bases, and their ends lie 21 bases apart. One collaborating source in Seattle enrolled patients while the patients were actively infected and followed the patients over time throughout the course of disease. Collaborating institutions collected whole blood in K2EDTA tubes following their own protocols. For TCRbeta analysis, collaborators shipped samples in one of three forms: frozen whole blood, isolated PBMCs, or DNA extracted from either of those sample types.

The entry originates in a study of blood T cell repertoires in COVID-19 (dated by TCRdb to the early 2020s). Regarding the study in general: Collaborator samples came from the United States, Italy and Spain and covered acute and convalescent phases of COVID-19. The prospective study material was composed of cDNA or gDNA derived from T cells, B-cell-depleted T cells, or PBMCs. The dataset comprised deeply sampled blood TCRbeta repertoires from subjects exposed to, actively infected with, or recovered from COVID-19. The repertoires were released in a freely available public database meant as a resource for research on the immune response to SARS-CoV-2. Samples came from the ongoing ImmuneRACE study (first 160 participants) plus 1,254 subjects from 6 global collaborators. The sample metadata nearly always contained a de-identified subject ID, COVID-19 status, age in years and sex. Where HLA class I and class II types were available, the types were taken from metadata supplied by the sample provider, not from assay-based typing. What the research found in general, with its limitations: Clinical and demographic metadata were provided uncurated, with the amount varying by source and participant.

The immunoSEQ Assay, a bias-controlled multiplex PCR, was used to amplify TCRbeta CDR3 regions from genomic DNA. Per the source publication's procedure: Nucleated cell counts per sample were estimated from amplification of reference gene primers within the assay. To quantify the absolute abundance of each unique TCRbeta CDR3 rearrangement, sequence reads were collapsed and filtered. For each sample, productive Simpson clonality was calculated by taking the square root of Simpson's diversity index across productive rearrangements. TCRdb carries this immuneACCESS record with in-frame sequences only. Its versions omit some clonotypes, under half of them owing to an unresolved V gene in the studies checked, with the rest unexplained. Clone size and the V and J calls come from that table; the DNA yielded D and trimming. The sample includes 150,000 to 200,000 clones, with about 92% observed a single time. The ten largest clones take up 4.8% of the sample.

The chain couples TRBV15 to TRBJ1-3; 5 matching bases give a weak D call of TRBD1. The receptor's source is a man aged 30 to 45 with COVID-19, enrolled during active disease. The specimen sequenced was peripheral blood. In nucleotide form, the sequence is TGTGCCACCAGCACCCCCGCAGGGCTAATAGGAACTGGAAACACCATATATTTT. This translates into CATSTPAGLIGTGNTIYF.